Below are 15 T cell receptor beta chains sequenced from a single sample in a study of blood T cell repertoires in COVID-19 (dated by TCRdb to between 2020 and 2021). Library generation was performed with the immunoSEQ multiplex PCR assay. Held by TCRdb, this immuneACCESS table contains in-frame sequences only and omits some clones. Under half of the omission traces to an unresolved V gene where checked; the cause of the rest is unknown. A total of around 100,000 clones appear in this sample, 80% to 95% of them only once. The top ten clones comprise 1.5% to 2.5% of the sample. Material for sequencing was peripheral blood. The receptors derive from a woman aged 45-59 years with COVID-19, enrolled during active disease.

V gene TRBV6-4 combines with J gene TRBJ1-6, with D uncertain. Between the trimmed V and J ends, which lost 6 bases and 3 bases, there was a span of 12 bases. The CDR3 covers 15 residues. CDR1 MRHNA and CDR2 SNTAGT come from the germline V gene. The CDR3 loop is CASRFERNYNSPLHF. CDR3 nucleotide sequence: TGTGCCAGCAGATTCGAGCGGAACTATAATTCACCCCTCCACTTT.

CDR3 residues: CASGLDRGGYEQYF. CDR3 nucleotide sequence: TGTGCTAGTGGTTTGGACAGGGGAGGCTACGAGCAGTACTTC. The rearrangement links TRBV12-5 to TRBJ2-7; D might be TRBD1 (7 bases). CDR3 length equals 14 residues. CDR1 LGHNT and CDR2 FRNRAP come from the germline V gene. V was shortened by 1 base and J by 3 bases, with 10 bases between the two germline ends.

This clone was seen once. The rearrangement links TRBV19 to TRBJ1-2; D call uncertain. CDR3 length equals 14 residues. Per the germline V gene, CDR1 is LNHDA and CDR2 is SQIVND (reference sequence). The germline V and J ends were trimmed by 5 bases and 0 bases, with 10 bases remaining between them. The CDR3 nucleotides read TGTGCCAGTAGTTTCGGGGTTCCTAACTATGGCTACACCTTC. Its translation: CASSFGVPNYGYTF.

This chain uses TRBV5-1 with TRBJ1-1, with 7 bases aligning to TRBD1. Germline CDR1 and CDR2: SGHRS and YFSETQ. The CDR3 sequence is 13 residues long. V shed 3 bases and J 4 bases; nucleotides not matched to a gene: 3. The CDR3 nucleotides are TGCGCCAGCAGCTACAGGGGAAGCACTGAAGCTTTCTTT. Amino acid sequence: CASSYRGSTEAFF.

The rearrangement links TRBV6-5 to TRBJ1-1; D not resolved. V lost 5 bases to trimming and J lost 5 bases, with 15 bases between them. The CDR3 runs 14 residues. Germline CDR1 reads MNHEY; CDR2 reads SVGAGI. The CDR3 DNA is TGTGCCAGCAGTCCCTTAGAGAGGAGGACTGAAGCTTTCTTT. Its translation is CASSPLERRTEAFF.

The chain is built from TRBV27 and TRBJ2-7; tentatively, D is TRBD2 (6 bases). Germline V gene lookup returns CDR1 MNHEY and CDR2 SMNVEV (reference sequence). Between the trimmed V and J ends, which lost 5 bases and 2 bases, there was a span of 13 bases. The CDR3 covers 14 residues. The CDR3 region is CASSPGTSTYEQYF. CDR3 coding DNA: TGTGCCAGCAGTCCGGGGACTTCAACCTACGAGCAGTACTTC.

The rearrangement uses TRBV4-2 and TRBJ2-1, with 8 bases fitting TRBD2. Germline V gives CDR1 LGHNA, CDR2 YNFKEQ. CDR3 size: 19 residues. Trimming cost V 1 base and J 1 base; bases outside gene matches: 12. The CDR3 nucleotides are TGTGCCAGCAGCCAAGGGCAGGACGTGGCGGGGGGTTCCTACAATGAGCAGTTCTTC. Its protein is CASSQGQDVAGGSYNEQFF.

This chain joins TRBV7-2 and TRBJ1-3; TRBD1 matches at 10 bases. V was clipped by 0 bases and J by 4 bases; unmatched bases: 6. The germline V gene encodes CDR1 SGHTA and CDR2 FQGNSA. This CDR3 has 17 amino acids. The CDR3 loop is CASSLAGTGVAGNTIYF. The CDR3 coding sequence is TGTGCCAGCAGCTTAGCGGGGACAGGGGTCGCCGGAAACACCATATATTTT. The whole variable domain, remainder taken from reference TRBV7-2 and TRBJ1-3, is GAGVSQSPSNKVTEKGKDVELRCDPISGHTALYWYRQSLGQGLEFLIYFQGNSAPDKSGLPSDRFSAERTGGSVSTLTIQRTQQEDSAVYLCASSLAGTGVAGNTIYFGEGSWLTVV.

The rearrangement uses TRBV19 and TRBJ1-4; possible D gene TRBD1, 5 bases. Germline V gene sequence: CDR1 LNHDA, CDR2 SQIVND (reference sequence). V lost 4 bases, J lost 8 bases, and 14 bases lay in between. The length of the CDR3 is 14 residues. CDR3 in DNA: TGTGCCAGTAGTAGGGACTCAGGTCCGGAAAAACTGTTTTTT. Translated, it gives CASSRDSGPEKLFF.

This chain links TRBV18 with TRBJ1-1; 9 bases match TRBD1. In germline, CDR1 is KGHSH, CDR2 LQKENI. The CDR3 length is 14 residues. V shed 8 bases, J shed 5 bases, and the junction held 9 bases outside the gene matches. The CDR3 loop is CASTTGGTGTEAFF. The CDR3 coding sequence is TGTGCCAGCACGACAGGGGGAACGGGTACTGAAGCTTTCTTT.

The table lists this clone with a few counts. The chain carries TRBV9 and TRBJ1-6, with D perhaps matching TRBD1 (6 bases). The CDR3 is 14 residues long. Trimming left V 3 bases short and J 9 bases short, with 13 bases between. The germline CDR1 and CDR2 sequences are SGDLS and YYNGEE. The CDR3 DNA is TGTGCCAGCAGCGCGACAGGTTCTGCTTCACCCCTCCACTTT. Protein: CASSATGSASPLHF.

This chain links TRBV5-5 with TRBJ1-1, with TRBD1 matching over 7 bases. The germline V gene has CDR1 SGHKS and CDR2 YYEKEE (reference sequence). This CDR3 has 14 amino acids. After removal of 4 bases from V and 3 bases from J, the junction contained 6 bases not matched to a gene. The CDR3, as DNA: TGTGCCAGCAGCCCTAACAGGGGATACACTGAAGCTTTCTTT. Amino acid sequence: CASSPNRGYTEAFF.

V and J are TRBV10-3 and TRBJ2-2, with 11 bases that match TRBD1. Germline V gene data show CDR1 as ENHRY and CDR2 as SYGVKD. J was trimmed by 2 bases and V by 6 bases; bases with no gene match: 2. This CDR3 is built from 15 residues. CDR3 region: CAIRDRGLNTGELFF. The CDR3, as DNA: TGTGCCATCAGGGACAGGGGGCTTAACACCGGGGAGCTGTTTTTT.

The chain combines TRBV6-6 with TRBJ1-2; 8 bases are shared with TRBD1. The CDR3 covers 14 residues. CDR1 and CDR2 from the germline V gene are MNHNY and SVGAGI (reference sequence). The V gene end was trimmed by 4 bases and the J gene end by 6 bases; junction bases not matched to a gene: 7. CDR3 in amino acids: CASSSPGQDNGYTF. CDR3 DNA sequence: TGTGCCAGCAGTTCCCCGGGACAGGACAATGGCTACACCTTC.

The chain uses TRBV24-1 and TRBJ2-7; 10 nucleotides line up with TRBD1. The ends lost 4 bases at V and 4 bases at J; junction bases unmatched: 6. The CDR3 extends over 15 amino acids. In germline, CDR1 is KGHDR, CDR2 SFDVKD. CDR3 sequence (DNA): TGTGCCACCAGTGACCCGGGACAGGGGTTTTACGAGCAGTACTTC. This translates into CATSDPGQGFYEQYF.